This T cell receptor beta chain was sequenced in a study of blood T cell repertoires in COVID-19. Study as a whole: Material from acute and convalescent COVID-19 was sourced from the United States, Italy and Spain.

Individuals drawn from under 30 US areas were about 18 to 95 years old. Each participant's cohort was designated according to participant-reported clinical history. Trimming took off 5 bases at V and 3 bases at J, with 10 bases between the two ends. The CDR3 spans 13 residues. Germline V CDR1 and CDR2: SEHNR, FQNEAQ (reference sequence). Per the original data handling: Nucleated cell counts were estimated from reference gene primer amplification. Method: immunoSEQ multiplex PCR; TCRdb's copy keeps in-frame clones and lacks some. The DNA gave D and trimming, while V, J and clone size come from that table. The profile covers under 250,000 clones, with roughly 89% appearing a single time and around 4% taken by the ten largest.

The chain carries TRBV7-9 and TRBJ1-1; weak D call: TRBD1 (5 bases). Material for sequencing was PBMCs or T cells enriched from blood (not recorded which). The source of this sequence is a woman in her thirties with acute COVID-19. CDR3 DNA: TGTGCCAGCAGCCCCGCGGGGGACACTGAAGCTTTCTTT. This sequence encodes CASSPAGDTEAFF.